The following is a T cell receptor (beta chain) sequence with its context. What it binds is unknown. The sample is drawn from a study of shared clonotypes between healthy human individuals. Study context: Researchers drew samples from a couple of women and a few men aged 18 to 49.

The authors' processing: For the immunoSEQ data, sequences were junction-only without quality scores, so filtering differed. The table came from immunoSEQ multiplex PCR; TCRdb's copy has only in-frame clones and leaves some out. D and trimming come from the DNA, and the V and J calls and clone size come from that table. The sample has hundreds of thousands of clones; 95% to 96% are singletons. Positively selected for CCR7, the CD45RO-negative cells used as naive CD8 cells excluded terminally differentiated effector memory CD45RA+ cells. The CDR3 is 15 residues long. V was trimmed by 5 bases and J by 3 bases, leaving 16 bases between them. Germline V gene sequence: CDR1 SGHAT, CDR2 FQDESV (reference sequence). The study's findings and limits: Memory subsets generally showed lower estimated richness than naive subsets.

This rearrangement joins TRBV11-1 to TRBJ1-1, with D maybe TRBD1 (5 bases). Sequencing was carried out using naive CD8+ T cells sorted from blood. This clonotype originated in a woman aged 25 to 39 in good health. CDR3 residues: CASSPWTEGYTEAFF. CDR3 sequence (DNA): TGTGCCAGCAGCCCTTGGACGGAGGGGTACACTGAAGCTTTCTTT.